This T cell receptor beta chain was captured in a study of blood T cell repertoires in COVID-19. V lost 0 bases, J lost 9 bases, and 2 bases stayed unmatched. The germline gives CDR1 LGHDT, CDR2 YNNKEL (reference sequence). The CDR3 is 13 residues long. Original data processing: Quantification of nucleated cells was approximated via reference gene primer amplification. Generated by immunoSEQ multiplex PCR, the TCRdb table keeps only in-frame clones and is missing some. That table gives V, J and clone size, and the DNA gave D and trimming. The table lists 200,000 to 250,000 clones, under 90% of them singletons, with about 3.8% in the top ten.

The receptor's source is a woman over 75 with acute or convalescent COVID-19. Sequenced: peripheral blood. The chain carries TRBV3-1 (or the pseudogene TRBV3-2) and TRBJ1-5; the match to TRBD1 covers 7 bases. This CDR3 reads CASSQEGGRPQHF. The DNA for the CDR3 is TGTGCCAGCAGCCAAGAAGGGGGCAGGCCCCAGCATTTT.